Listed below are T cell receptor beta chains from one sample, sequenced in a study of cytomegalovirus exposure and HLA in healthy donors. Sequencing was performed with immunoSEQ multiplex PCR; in TCRdb, only in-frame clones are kept and a portion is missing. The table shows about 85,000 clones, with roughly 80% occurring only once. Sequences were obtained from PBMCs. Receptor source: a boy younger than 18 in good health and CMV-seronegative. Both conserved end residues are part of each CDR3. D genes are given only for firm matches.

d_gene	v_gene	j_gene	CDR3aa
NA	TRBV25-1	TRBJ1-1	CASTARGRGNTEAFF
NA	TRBV28	TRBJ1-1	CASSLGTSRKTEAFF
TRBD1	TRBV13	TRBJ1-2	CASRQTGVNYGYTF
NA	TRBV30	TRBJ1-1	CAWSVGQGGTFF
TRBD1	TRBV6-1	TRBJ1-1	CASSGGQGASTEAFF
TRBD1	TRBV28	TRBJ2-7	CASRPGTGENYEQYF
NA	TRBV7-9	TRBJ1-1	CASSFVGGLENTEAFF
NA	TRBV28	TRBJ1-2	CASSQSPDRPYTF
TRBD2	TRBV6-5	TRBJ2-1	CASSFRPAGGNNEQFF
NA	TRBV28	TRBJ2-7	CASSSLLRYEQYF
TRBD1	TRBV2	TRBJ2-7	CASISGQESYEQYF
NA	TRBV28	TRBJ1-1	CASSPRTVNTEAFF
NA	TRBV2	TRBJ2-1	CASTTGLSHNEQFF
NA	TRBV30	TRBJ2-2	CAWTSMNTGELFF
TRBD1	TRBV5-1	TRBJ2-6	CASGQGESGANVLTF
NA	TRBV4-3	TRBJ1-5	CASSQDRSSNQPQHF
NA	TRBV30	TRBJ1-2	CAWMSFVFVVF
TRBD1	TRBV28	TRBJ1-2	CASNPGGYGYTF
NA	TRBV7-9	TRBJ1-3	CASSPVLAGNTIYF
TRBD1	TRBV7-6	TRBJ1-6	CASNPGGPPLHF
NA	TRBV28	TRBJ2-1	CASSLGAGRPNEQFF
NA	TRBV7-2	TRBJ1-2	CASSFSGVNGYTF
NA	TRBV7-2	TRBJ2-6	CASSGEFSGANVLTF
NA	TRBV19	TRBJ1-5	CASSLVRGIGQPQHF
NA	TRBV5-1	TRBJ2-7	CASSFGFSYEQYF
NA	TRBV18	TRBJ2-1	CASSPSMDEQFF
TRBD1	TRBV19	TRBJ1-2	CASSTGGAVGYTF
NA	TRBV30	TRBJ2-7	CAWSDSPPEQYF
NA	TRBV5-1	TRBJ2-7	CASSLEQALGYEQYF
NA	TRBV28	TRBJ1-1	CASSTRTVGGTEAFF
NA	TRBV14	TRBJ1-2	CASSSSARGDYGYTF
NA	TRBV15	TRBJ2-7	CATSLIGHRSLSSYEQYF
TRBD1	TRBV19	TRBJ1-2	CASRTGQGNYGYTF
NA	TRBV27	TRBJ1-1	CASSLNGRVTEAFF
NA	TRBV6-1	TRBJ1-3	CASNPRGSGNTIYF
NA	TRBV19	TRBJ2-3	CASSIRYRGTPVSSDTQYF
NA	TRBV30	TRBJ1-5	CAWSEGEIQPQHF
NA	TRBV19	TRBJ1-1	CASSIWGHIEAFF
NA	TRBV4-1	TRBJ2-2	CASSQVVARGQNTGELFF
NA	TRBV27	TRBJ1-1	CASETPEAPTEAFF
TRBD1	TRBV23-1	TRBJ1-5	CASSQSRQGGQPQHF
TRBD2	TRBV5-4	TRBJ2-2	CASSSSGGSRSGELFF
TRBD2	TRBV5-6	TRBJ2-7	CASSGGGLAGGNPYEQYF
TRBD1	TRBV30	TRBJ1-2	CAWRPDRALYGYTF
NA	TRBV29-1	TRBJ2-3	CSVEDQAGNTDTQYF
NA	TRBV29-1	TRBJ1-4	CSVRAVGNSETNEKLFF
NA	TRBV29-1	TRBJ2-7	CSVEDRSYEQYF
NA	TRBV2	TRBJ2-2	CASKGGPGTGELFF
NA	TRBV7-8	TRBJ1-5	CASSLDTNQPQHF